This TCR beta chain is drawn from a study of T-cell memory formation after mild COVID-19. TCRdb re-called the 5' RACE reads through MiXCR, storing one row per CDR3 protein. The sample records approximately 150,000 distinct CDR3 sequences, 14% being singletons. Study results and caveats: Mainly CM and EM harbored the contracting CD4+ clones; mainly EMRA harbored the CD8+ ones. Certain responding clones were present in pre-infection memory, suggesting participation of cross-reactive memory. What remained unconfirmed was the SARS-CoV-2 specificity of second-wave clones peaking on day 37. Day 15 to 85 contractors were CD4/CD8 balanced; later expanders leaned CD4+.

V was clipped by 3 bases and J by 1 base, with 13 bases between them. The CDR3 spans 17 residues. Germline V gives CDR1 SGHVS, CDR2 FNYEAQ. Concerning this clonotype: No antigen is known for it.

The rearrangement joins TRBV7-6 to TRBJ2-6, with D possibly TRBD1 on 5 matching bases. The sample comprised PBMCs or a T cell subset sorted from them (not recorded which). This receptor was identified in an adult woman who had mild COVID-19 (a few samples of this study predate the infection). Cell type and time point are not known. CDR3 region: CASSLLWGSSGANVLTF. CDR3 DNA sequence: TGTGCCAGCAGCTTGTTATGGGGCTCTTCTGGGGCCAACGTCCTGACTTTC.